This T cell receptor (beta chain) was sequenced for a study of T cells after posttransplantation cyclophosphamide. Findings and caveats of the study: Blood and skin or GI T cell repertoires showed limited TRB overlap. TRB clonality was highly associated with recipient CMV seropositivity and reactivation.

This CDR3 region has 19 residues. Of note for this clone: Its antigen is still unknown.

Repertoires were generated with immunoSEQ multiplex PCR, while TCRdb's copy carries only in-frame clones and drops some. The table includes tens of thousands of clones, roughly nine tenths detected once. This TCR derives from a woman between 45 and 60 years old in good health and a related stem cell transplant donor. The genes are TRBV21-1 and TRBJ1-4. TRBV21-1 is deemed a pseudogene. Sequenced: PBMCs. The CDR3 bases are TGTGCCAGCACCCTAACGGGGCAGGGACTCCACTCAACTAATGAAAAACTGTTTTTT. This codes for CASTLTGQGLHSTNEKLFF.